A single sample is the source of the 29 T cell receptor beta chains below, sequenced in a study of PD-L1 blockade in urothelial cancer. Sequencing was performed with immunoSEQ multiplex PCR; in TCRdb, only in-frame clones are kept and a portion is missing. The table has 35,000 to 45,000 clones, roughly 91% seen once; the top ten hold roughly 14%. This sample comprised PBMCs, obtained around atezolizumab (anti-PD-L1) treatment. These receptors were obtained from a woman between 55 and 75 years old with urothelial cancer.

The chain carries TRBV5-1 and TRBJ1-1; D is undetermined. The CDR3 runs 14 residues. V shed 4 bases and J shed 0 bases, with 10 bases lying between them. CDR1 and CDR2 (germline): SGHRS, YFSETQ. The CDR3 region has the DNA TGCGCCAGCAGCCAACAGCAGCTGAACACTGAAGCTTTCTTT. Amino acid sequence: CASSQQQLNTEAFF.

The CDR3 is CASSLTGANVLTF. The CDR3 nucleotides read TGTGCCAGCAGCTTGACAGGGGCCAACGTCCTGACTTTC. The rearrangement uses TRBV7-6 and TRBJ2-6; D gene uncertain. V was shortened by 3 bases and J by 4 bases, with 4 bases between the two germline ends. Germline loops: CDR1 SGHVS, CDR2 FNYEAQ. CDR3 length: 13 residues.

The chain combines TRBV9 with TRBJ2-3, with TRBD2 matching 14 bases. CDR1 and CDR2 from the germline V gene are SGDLS and YYNGEE. V was pared by 0 bases and J by 4 bases, with 1 base of the junction left unmatched. This CDR3 is 16 amino acids long. The CDR3 spells CASSVGLAGGPDTQYF. CDR3 sequence (DNA): TGTGCCAGCAGCGTAGGACTAGCGGGGGGGCCAGATACGCAGTATTTT.

The chain carries TRBV7-8 and TRBJ2-3, with no clear D. The CDR3 totals 15 residues. Germline CDR1 and CDR2: SGHVS and FQNEAQ. V was trimmed by 3 bases and J by 3 bases, leaving 13 bases between them. For the CDR3, the DNA is TGTGCCAGCAGCTTCCCTAGGAGTCAGACAGATACGCAGTATTTT. Its protein is CASSFPRSQTDTQYF.

J is TRBJ1-4 and V is TRBV28, with 7 bases lining up with TRBD1. V lost 1 base to trimming and J lost 3 bases; unmatched junction nucleotides: 8. This CDR3 region has 17 residues. The germline V gene has CDR1 MDHEN and CDR2 SYDVKM. CDR3 in amino acids: CASSLYRQGGPNEKLFF. CDR3 coding DNA: TGTGCCAGCAGTTTATATCGACAGGGCGGACCTAATGAAAAACTGTTTTTT.

This chain links TRBV29-1 with TRBJ2-1, with D unresolved. The CDR3 is 15 amino acids. Trimming removed 3 bases from V and 0 bases from J, with 12 bases in between. Germline-derived CDR1 and CDR2 are SQVTM and ANQGSEA. In DNA, the CDR3 is TGCAGCGTTGATATAGCCGAGAGCTCCTACAATGAGCAGTTCTTC. Protein: CSVDIAESSYNEQFF.

V gene TRBV19 combines with J gene TRBJ1-3, with TRBD1 identical over 7 bases. With V trimmed by 1 base and J by 2 bases, 11 bases remained unmatched. The CDR3 spans 18 residues. Germline V CDR1 and CDR2: LNHDA, SQIVND (reference sequence). Here the CDR3 DNA reads TGTGCCAGTAGTATAGCGGAGGAGCCTGACAGGGCTGGAAACACCATATATTTT. Its translation: CASSIAEEPDRAGNTIYF.

This sequence joins TRBV5-4 and TRBJ1-4, with TRBD1 as a possible D gene (6 bases). Per germline, CDR1 SGHNT and CDR2 YYREEE (reference sequence). V lost 1 base to trimming and J lost 3 bases, with 16 bases between them. This CDR3 has 17 residues. The DNA for the CDR3 is TGTGCCAGCAGCTTGCACGGGGGGCCCGCGTCTAATGAAAAACTGTTTTTT. It translates to CASSLHGGPASNEKLFF.

The genes are TRBV7-3 and TRBJ2-1, with 9 bases that match TRBD2. Losses at the gene ends were 4 bases for V and 6 bases for J; bases not matched to a gene: 13. The V gene's germline CDR1 is SGHTA and CDR2 FQGTGA. The CDR3 runs to 17 residues. The CDR3 DNA is TGTGCCAGCAGCTCCTTTGCGGGGGGGCCTCAAACCAATGAGCAGTTCTTC. It specifies CASSSFAGGPQTNEQFF.

The chain combines TRBV7-3 with TRBJ2-1, with 7 bases lining up with TRBD2. CDR1 and CDR2 from the germline V gene are SGHTA and FQGTGA. The CDR3 length is 16 residues. V shed 5 bases and J 6 bases; nucleotides not matched to a gene: 13. Here the CDR3 reads CASSQGVGLVLNEQFF. In DNA form, the CDR3 reads TGTGCCAGCAGCCAAGGGGTCGGACTAGTACTCAATGAGCAGTTCTTC.

This chain joins TRBV27 and TRBJ2-1, with a tentative D call TRBD1 (7 bases). V was trimmed by 2 bases and J by 4 bases, leaving 21 bases between them. Per germline, CDR1 MNHEY and CDR2 SMNVEV (reference sequence). The CDR3 is 18 amino acids. In nucleotides, the CDR3 is TGTGCCAGCAGTTTACGGGGGACAGTAAGGGGTTTATACAATGAGCAGTTCTTC. This gives the protein CASSLRGTVRGLYNEQFF.

This chain connects TRBV28 to TRBJ1-2, with D possibly being TRBD1 (5 bases). Germline CDR1 is MDHEN and CDR2 is SYDVKM. This CDR3 comprises 14 residues. The V end lost 7 bases, the J end lost 8 bases, and 20 bases lay between the germline ends. The DNA for the CDR3 is TGTGCCAGCACGCACCCGGACACACAACGGGGCTACACCTTC. Its translation: CASTHPDTQRGYTF.

This sequence joins TRBV19 and TRBJ1-6, with D hard to call. Between the trimmed V and J ends, which lost 4 bases and 9 bases, there was a span of 10 bases. The CDR3 has 13 residues. Germline-derived CDR1 and CDR2 are LNHDA and SQIVND (reference sequence). CDR3 DNA sequence: TGTGCCAGTAGTAACGGTTGGAGTTCACCCCTCCACTTT. This encodes CASSNGWSSPLHF.

The J gene is TRBJ1-2, the V gene TRBV6-6; a weak D match, TRBD1 (6 bases). The V and J ends lost 8 bases and 5 bases respectively, with 21 bases between them. CDR1 is MNHNY and CDR2 is SVGAGI in the germline V gene (reference sequence). This CDR3 contains 15 residues. DNA of the CDR3: TGTGCCAGCGTTTCGTCAAGGGGGGGAGGATATGGCTACACCTTC. This encodes CASVSSRGGGYGYTF.

This sequence joins TRBV9 and TRBJ2-1; the match to TRBD2 covers 8 bases. The CDR3 sequence is 14 residues long. Per the germline V gene, CDR1 is SGDLS and CDR2 is YYNGEE. V dropped 0 bases and J dropped 6; count of bases not matched to a gene: 2. CDR3 loop: CASSVAGTSNEQFF. The CDR3 nucleotides read TGTGCCAGCAGCGTAGCTGGGACTAGCAATGAGCAGTTCTTC.

This clone was counted between two and nine times. This rearrangement joins TRBV7-2 to TRBJ2-3; TRBD2 matches at 7 bases. V lost 5 bases to trimming and J lost 0 bases; unmatched junction nucleotides: 8. Germline V CDR1 and CDR2: SGHTA, FQGNSA. The CDR3 runs to 16 residues. The CDR3 spells CASSLLGGDSTDTQYF. CDR3 nucleotide sequence: TGTGCCAGCAGCCTCCTGGGGGGGGATAGCACAGATACGCAGTATTTT.

The chain employs TRBV5-1 and TRBJ2-7, with 7 nucleotides matching TRBD1. The CDR3 spans 15 residues. Trimming at V came to 1 base and at J to 5 bases, leaving 9 bases not matched to a gene. Germline CDR1 and CDR2: SGHRS and YFSETQ. CDR3 bases: TGCGCCAGCAGCTTGTCGGGGACAGAAAGCAACGAGCAGTACTTC. Its protein is CASSLSGTESNEQYF.

V usage is TRBV7-3 and J usage is TRBJ1-1; maybe TRBD1 (5 bases). The V gene lost 5 bases and the J gene lost 4 bases, with 17 bases spanning the gap. Germline V gives CDR1 SGHTA, CDR2 FQGTGA. The CDR3 consists of 15 residues. The CDR3 DNA follows: TGTGCCAGCAGCCCCAATGGGGGGGGAGTCACTGAAGCTTTCTTT. Amino acids: CASSPNGGGVTEAFF.

J is TRBJ2-7 and V is TRBV7-9, with 11 nucleotides matching TRBD1. V lost 3 bases, J lost 4 bases, and 5 bases stayed unmatched. This CDR3 comprises 15 residues. Germline V gene sequence: CDR1 SEHNR, CDR2 FQNEAQ (reference sequence). The CDR3 loop reads CASSLVGQGAYEQYF. The CDR3 nucleotides read TGTGCCAGCAGCTTGGTCGGACAGGGGGCGTACGAGCAGTACTTC.

This chain joins TRBV7-2 and TRBJ2-2; possibly TRBD1 for D (6 bases). CDR3 length: 14 amino acids. Germline V lookup: CDR1 SGHTA, CDR2 FQGNSA. The V end lost 4 bases, the J end lost 1 base, and 7 bases lay between the germline ends. The CDR3 region is CASSSGQNTGELFF. In DNA form, the CDR3 reads TGTGCCAGCAGCTCGGGACAGAACACCGGGGAGCTGTTTTTT. Drawing the rest from reference TRBV7-2 and TRBJ2-2, the complete variable domain is GAGVSQSPSNKVTEKGKDVELRCDPISGHTALYWYRQSLGQGLEFLIYFQGNSAPDKSGLPSDRFSAERTGGSVSTLTIQRTQQEDSAVYLCASSSGQNTGELFFGEGSRLTVL.

The CDR3 sequence: CASTRTGTASYEQYF. The CDR3, as DNA: TGTGCCAGCACCCGAACCGGGACTGCGTCCTACGAGCAGTACTTC. V and J are TRBV28 and TRBJ2-7, with D possibly matching TRBD2 (6 bases). Germline CDR1 and CDR2: MDHEN and SYDVKM. CDR3 length: 15 amino acids. V lost 7 bases and J 1 base, leaving 17 bases between the germline ends.

The chain is built from TRBV5-4 and TRBJ2-1; 11 bases map to TRBD2. Germline V gene data show CDR1 as SGHNT and CDR2 as YYREEE (reference sequence). This CDR3 comprises 17 residues. Losses at the gene ends were 0 bases for V and 5 bases for J; bases not matched to a gene: 7. CDR3 in DNA: TGTGCCAGCAGCTTGGCGGTTTCACTAGCGGGGGACAATGAGCAGTTCTTC. Its translation is CASSLAVSLAGDNEQFF.

V usage is TRBV9 and J usage is TRBJ2-4; TRBD2 matches at 9 bases. The J segment lost 0 bases and the V segment lost 4 bases, leaving 11 bases of the junction unmatched. The CDR3 totals 18 residues. Germline lookup yields CDR1 SGDLS and CDR2 YYNGEE. The CDR3 DNA reads as TGTGCCAGCAGCCCTAACGGCGGGAGGGCCTTAGCCAAAAACATTCAGTACTTC. Protein sequence: CASSPNGGRALAKNIQYF.

The V gene is TRBV6-6, the J gene TRBJ1-5; 7 nucleotides match TRBD1. V was pared by 7 bases and J by 7 bases, with 10 bases of the junction left unmatched. Germline V gene lookup returns CDR1 MNHNY and CDR2 SVGAGI (reference sequence). The length of the CDR3 is 14 residues. The CDR3 DNA reads TGTGCCAGCAAGTCTGGCCAGGGGGGCCAGCCCCAGCATTTT. As protein: CASKSGQGGQPQHF.

The chain links TRBV19 to TRBJ2-1; D ambiguous. The germline gives CDR1 LNHDA, CDR2 SQIVND (reference sequence). The CDR3 length is 13 residues. V shed 10 bases and J shed 4 bases, with 14 bases lying between them. The CDR3 nucleotides are TGTGCCACCAAAAAAAAGGAGTACAATGAGCAGTTCTTC. Residues: CATKKKEYNEQFF.

The gene calls are TRBV19 and TRBJ1-1; possibly TRBD1 for D (6 bases). CDR3 length equals 15 residues. The germline V gene has CDR1 LNHDA and CDR2 SQIVND (reference sequence). V was clipped by 3 bases and J by 3 bases, with 14 bases between them. The CDR3 reads CASSIGGAPDTEAFF. CDR3 DNA: TGTGCCAGTAGTATTGGGGGGGCACCCGACACTGAAGCTTTCTTT.

This sequence joins TRBV5-4 and TRBJ1-1; tentative D call: TRBD1 (6 bases). This CDR3 is built from 14 residues. Germline CDR1 SGHNT, CDR2 YYREEE (reference sequence). V lost 7 bases, J lost 7 bases, and 20 bases lay in between. The CDR3 DNA is TGTGCCAGCGGTCCGGGACATGGACTGGGTGAAGCTTTCTTT. It translates to CASGPGHGLGEAFF.

This sequence joins TRBV5-6 and TRBJ1-1; D uncertain. The germline gives CDR1 SGHDT, CDR2 YYEEEE. The CDR3 covers 14 residues. The V and J ends lost 0 bases and 1 base respectively, with 7 bases between them. The CDR3 protein is CASSLDLWNTEAFF. For the CDR3, the DNA is TGTGCCAGCAGCTTGGACCTATGGAACACTGAAGCTTTCTTT. Together with reference TRBV5-6 and TRBJ1-1, the CDR3 gives the full variable domain: DAGVTQSPTHLIKTRGQQVTLRCSPKSGHDTVSWYQQALGQGPQFIFQYYEEEERQRGNFPDRFSGHQFPNYSSELNVNALLLGDSALYLCASSLDLWNTEAFFGQGTRLTVV.

The chain is built from TRBV5-1 and TRBJ1-2, with D possibly being TRBD1 (5 bases). With 4 bases removed from V and 7 bases from J, the gap between germline ends came to 17 bases. This CDR3 has 14 amino acids. The germline V gene encodes CDR1 SGHRS and CDR2 YFSETQ. The CDR3 reads CASSPVGGSFGYTF. The CDR3 nucleotides read TGCGCCAGCAGCCCCGTGGGGGGGTCGTTTGGCTACACCTTC.